One TCR beta chain is described in this entry. Antigen specificity is unknown. The source of the sample is a study of post-analysis software for immune sequencing data. Study-wide context: Relapsing-remitting, secondary progressive and progressive-relapsing forms of multiple sclerosis all featured among disease courses.

Every TCR beta cDNA library bore unique molecular identifiers. TCRdb processed the PCR reads anew with MiXCR; each CDR3 protein has one entry. The sample lists 750,000 to 950,000 distinct CDR3 sequences, around 53% seen once, with approximately 4.3% in the top ten. Study results and caveats: Relative to controls, patients with multiple sclerosis showed significantly lower normalized Chao1 diversity. Relative to controls, patients had five TRBV segments at higher frequency, with TRBV5-6, TRBV5-1 and TRBV20-1 among these.

Germline V CDR1 and CDR2: MNHEY, SVGAGI. The CDR3 length is 16 residues. This TCR was recovered from a girl aged 10-17 years with multiple sclerosis. This chain connects TRBV6-5 to TRBJ2-1; 10 bases are shared with TRBD2. The tail of the sequence fits TRBJ2-7 better, so the J call may be wrong. The source material was blood. The CDR3 nucleotides read TGTGCCAGCAGTTCTGGACTAGCGGAGACCTACAATGAGCAGTACTTC. It codes for CASSSGLAETYNEQYF.